What follows is one TCR beta chain and its context. Its antigen is still unknown. Flow cytometry had shown expanded CD8+CD57+ cells in the patients chosen for sequencing. This sample is drawn from a study of CD8+CD57+ T cells in acquired aplastic anemia. Overall study context: An average of roughly 3 ug of DNA was obtained from sorted CD4+ and CD8+ cells.

Study observations and caveats: Some 29 shared CD8+ CDR3s appeared highly expressed within patients' immunodominant clones.

Genomic DNA provided the template from which TCR beta VDJ and CDR3 profiles were obtained. TCRdb analysed the reads with MiXCR anew, one entry per CDR3 protein. The sample lists 170,000 or so distinct CDR3 sequences; more than 40% were seen once. The specimen sequenced was sorted CD4+, CD8+, or CD8+CD57+ T cells (not recorded which) from PBMCs. The sequence came from a human donor with aplastic anemia.

The CDR3 coding sequence is TGCGCCAGCCGGACCGTCATTAGTGGCTACACCTTC. Protein sequence: CASRTVISGYTF. This chain links TRBV10-2 with TRBJ1-2, with D unresolved. The germline V and J ends were trimmed by 8 bases and 7 bases, with 14 bases remaining between them. Germline assignment: CDR1 WSHSY and CDR2 SAAADI. The CDR3 is made up of 12 amino acids.